Below are 20 T cell receptor beta chains sequenced from a single sample in a study of blood T cell repertoires in COVID-19. Only in-frame clones appear in the TCRdb table, and some are missing; sequencing was by immunoSEQ multiplex PCR. The sample lists hundreds of thousands of clones, roughly nine tenths occurring once. The sequenced sample consisted of PBMCs or T cells enriched from blood (not recorded which). These receptors all stem from a man aged 25-45 years who had recovered from COVID-19.

In its sample, this clone was seen once. The chain carries TRBV29-1 and TRBJ2-7, with 8 bases identical to TRBD2. V lost 7 bases and J lost 3; bases outside the gene matches: 11. This CDR3 region has 14 residues. Germline assignment: CDR1 SQVTM and CDR2 ANQGSEA. CDR3 in DNA: TGCAGCGGCGCTCGGGGGGGAGTAGGCTACGAGCAGTACTTC. The encoded protein is CSGARGGVGYEQYF.

A remark on this clone: The junction differs from germline at one of its ends, possibly a read error. In nucleotides, the CDR3 is TGTGTCAGAAGGTCCGAACTACAGGGTCAGGGGAACACTGAAGCTTTCTTT. It specifies CVRRSELQGQGNTEAFF. V usage is TRBV5-3 and J usage is TRBJ1-1; a weak D match, TRBD1 (6 bases). TRBV5-3 has ORF status, its function being uncertain. The CDR3 extends over 17 amino acids.

The rearrangement joins TRBV27 to TRBJ1-2; D not resolved. Trimming pared 3 bases from V and 4 bases from J, leaving 9 bases between. This CDR3 region has 13 residues. In germline, CDR1 is MNHEY, CDR2 SMNVEV (reference sequence). CDR3 nucleotides: TGTGCCAGCAGTTTCCCCTCCGGCTATGGCTACACCTTC. Encoded protein: CASSFPSGYGYTF.

V gene TRBV27 combines with J gene TRBJ2-5, with TRBD1 matching 9 bases. The V gene end was trimmed by 3 bases and the J gene end by 2 bases; junction bases not matched to a gene: 10. The CDR3 sequence is 17 residues long. Germline V CDR1 and CDR2: MNHEY, SMNVEV (reference sequence). The CDR3 sequence: CASSLARPGTGQETQYF. The CDR3 DNA reads as TGTGCCAGCAGTTTGGCCCGGCCCGGGACAGGGCAAGAGACCCAGTACTTC.

The chain carries TRBV7-9 and TRBJ1-1; D is possibly TRBD1 (5 bases). This CDR3 contains 14 residues. Germline CDR1 is SEHNR and CDR2 is FQNEAQ (reference sequence). V dropped 7 bases and J dropped 1 base, with 13 bases sitting between them. CDR3 loop: CASTQWGGNTEAFF. For the CDR3, the DNA is TGTGCCAGCACCCAATGGGGGGGGAACACTGAAGCTTTCTTT.

The gene calls are TRBV6-5 and TRBJ1-2, with 7 positions matching TRBD1. Germline CDR1 and CDR2: MNHEY and SVGAGI. Germline trimming cut 9 bases from V and 4 bases from J; bases unmatched to any gene: 14. This CDR3 has 15 amino acids. CDR3: CASRPQGSPSYGYTF. Written as DNA, the CDR3 is TGTGCCAGTAGACCACAGGGGTCCCCCTCCTATGGCTACACCTTC.

The genes are TRBV19 and TRBJ2-5; 10 bases align to TRBD2. Germline V gene sequence: CDR1 LNHDA, CDR2 SQIVND (reference sequence). The CDR3 length is 15 residues. With V trimmed by 2 bases and J by 1 base, 1 base remained unmatched. The CDR3 sequence is CASSITSGIQETQYF. The DNA for the CDR3 is TGTGCCAGTAGTATAACTAGCGGGATCCAAGAGACCCAGTACTTC.

The chain is built from TRBV27 and TRBJ2-7, with TRBD1 matching over 7 bases. Germline values: CDR1 MNHEY, CDR2 SMNVEV (reference sequence). With V trimmed by 8 bases and J by 2 bases, 9 bases remained unmatched. This CDR3 region has 14 residues. The CDR3 here is CASLRRGPPYEQYF. The CDR3 DNA is TGTGCCAGCCTAAGAAGGGGGCCCCCCTACGAGCAGTACTTC.

The rearrangement links TRBV5-1 to TRBJ2-7; tentative D call: TRBD2 (6 bases). Germline CDR1 reads SGHRS; CDR2 reads YFSETQ. CDR3 size: 16 residues. V shed 3 bases and J shed 2 bases, with 18 bases lying between them. The DNA for the CDR3 is TGCGCCAGCAGCTCTTTGAAAAGCGGGTATGCCTACGAGCAGTACTTC. This sequence encodes CASSSLKSGYAYEQYF.

A note on this clone: Other nucleotide sequences from this sample produce the same CDR3. This sequence joins TRBV28 and TRBJ1-1, with D perhaps TRBD1 (5 bases). Trimming cost V 6 bases and J 4 bases, with 15 bases left between them. This CDR3 spans 14 amino acids. Germline V gene sequence: CDR1 MDHEN, CDR2 SYDVKM. The CDR3 DNA reads TGTGCCAGCAGCCTACCCCAGGGCCGCACTGAAGCTTTCTTT. It encodes CASSLPQGRTEAFF.

This chain connects TRBV7-9 to TRBJ1-1; D call uncertain. Trimming took off 3 bases at V and 1 base at J, with 9 bases between the two ends. CDR1 SEHNR and CDR2 FQNEAQ come from the germline V gene (reference sequence). This CDR3 comprises 14 residues. CDR3 protein: CASSFAQKNTEAFF. The CDR3 DNA reads TGTGCCAGCAGCTTCGCACAGAAGAACACTGAAGCTTTCTTT.

The V gene is TRBV28, the J gene TRBJ2-3; the D gene is possibly TRBD2 (5 bases). Germline V gene lookup returns CDR1 MDHEN and CDR2 SYDVKM. The CDR3 runs to 15 residues. Trimming removed 3 bases from V and 2 bases from J, with 12 bases in between. Here the CDR3 reads CASSFPGITTDTQYF. DNA of the CDR3: TGTGCCAGCAGTTTTCCCGGGATCACCACAGATACGCAGTATTTT.

J is TRBJ1-2 and V is TRBV29-1; no clear D gene. Looked up from germline, CDR1 is SQVTM and CDR2 is ANQGSEA. The V end lost 5 bases, the J end lost 0 bases, and 7 bases lay between the germline ends. This CDR3 is built from 12 residues. CDR3 sequence: CSVSGANYGYTF. CDR3 sequence (DNA): TGCAGCGTTTCGGGAGCTAACTATGGCTACACCTTC.

The rearrangement links TRBV20-1 to TRBJ2-7; D unclear. Germline V gene data show CDR1 as DFQATT and CDR2 as SNEGSKA (reference sequence). This CDR3 comprises 11 residues. CDR3 sequence (DNA): TGCAGCGCGGCCAACCAGTACGAGCAGTACTTC. Its translation: CSAANQYEQYF.

This rearrangement joins TRBV12-3 or TRBV12-4 to TRBJ2-7; D unclear. The CDR3 has 12 amino acids. Trimming cost V 5 bases and J 6 bases, with 11 bases left between them. The CDR3 here is CASSLAPGEQYF. The DNA for the CDR3 is TGTGCCAGCAGTCTTGCACCGGGCGAGCAGTACTTC.

The genes are TRBV29-1 and TRBJ2-6; D remains unclear. Germline V gene lookup returns CDR1 SQVTM and CDR2 ANQGSEA. Trimming removed 6 bases at V and 2 bases at J, with 11 bases between. The CDR3 has 14 residues. This CDR3 is CSVKEPPGANVLTF. The DNA for the CDR3 is TGCAGCGTCAAGGAGCCCCCTGGGGCCAACGTCCTGACTTTC.

This CDR3 reads CASSSRSGAGTDTQYF. The CDR3 region has the DNA TGTGCCAGCAGCTCGCGGAGCGGGGCGGGAACAGATACGCAGTATTTT. This chain connects TRBV5-4 to TRBJ2-3; TRBD2 agrees at 7 bases. V trimming: 3 bases; J trimming: 3 bases; junction bases outside the gene matches: 10. Germline V gene lookup returns CDR1 SGHNT and CDR2 YYREEE (reference sequence). The CDR3 is made up of 16 amino acids.

This chain joins TRBV10-3 and TRBJ2-1; the match to TRBD2 covers 9 bases. This CDR3 is 15 amino acids long. Germline V lookup: CDR1 ENHRY, CDR2 SYGVKD. V lost 0 bases, J lost 9 bases, and 6 bases stayed unmatched. The CDR3 loop is CAISESFLAGSEQFF. The CDR3 DNA is TGTGCCATCAGTGAGTCGTTTCTAGCGGGAAGTGAGCAGTTCTTC.

The V and J genes are TRBV28 and TRBJ2-7, with 7 bases that match TRBD2. The CDR3 length is 15 residues. Germline CDR1 reads MDHEN; CDR2 reads SYDVKM. Losses at the gene ends were 7 bases for V and 2 bases for J; bases not matched to a gene: 11. The CDR3 loop is CASTPLARVAYEQYF. The CDR3 DNA reads as TGTGCCAGCACCCCACTAGCGCGGGTGGCCTACGAGCAGTACTTC.

There are a few counts of this clone. The chain employs TRBV25-1 and TRBJ1-4; D is unclear. CDR1 MGHDK and CDR2 SYGVNS come from the germline V gene. V was clipped by 3 bases and J by 8 bases, with 19 bases between them. The CDR3 spans 16 residues. The CDR3 nucleotides are TGTGCCAGCAGTGACCCCAAATCCGTTCAACGGGAAAAACTGTTTTTT. Its protein product is CASSDPKSVQREKLFF. Full variable domain (remainder filled in from reference TRBV25-1 and TRBJ1-4): EADIYQTPRYLVIGTGKKITLECSQTMGHDKMYWYQQDPGMELHLIHYSYGVNSTEKGDLSSESTVSRIRTEHFPLTLESARPSHTSQYLCASSDPKSVQREKLFFGSGTQLSVL.